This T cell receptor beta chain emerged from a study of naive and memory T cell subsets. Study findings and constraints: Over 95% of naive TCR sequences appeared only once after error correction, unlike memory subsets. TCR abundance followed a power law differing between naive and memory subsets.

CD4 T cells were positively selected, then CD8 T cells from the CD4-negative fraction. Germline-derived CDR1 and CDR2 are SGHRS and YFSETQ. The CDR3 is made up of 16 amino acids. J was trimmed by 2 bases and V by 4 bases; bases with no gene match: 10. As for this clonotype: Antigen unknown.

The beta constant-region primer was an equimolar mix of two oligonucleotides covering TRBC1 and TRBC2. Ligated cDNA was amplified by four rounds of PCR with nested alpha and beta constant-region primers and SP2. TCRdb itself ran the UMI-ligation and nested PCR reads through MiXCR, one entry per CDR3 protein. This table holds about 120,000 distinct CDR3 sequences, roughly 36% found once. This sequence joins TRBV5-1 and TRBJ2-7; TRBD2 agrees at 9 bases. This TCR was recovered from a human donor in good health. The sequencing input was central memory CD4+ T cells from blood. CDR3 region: CASSVDSGGFPYEQYF. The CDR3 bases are TGCGCCAGCAGCGTGGATAGCGGGGGCTTCCCCTACGAGCAGTACTTC.